The clone carrying this T cell receptor beta chain was seen many times. The observed sequence ends 3 residues before the CDR3 terminus, with the missing tail filled in from the germline J gene. This sample is part of a study of T cell clonality in common variable immunodeficiency. CDR3 size: 14 residues. Germline CDR1 is LNHDA and CDR2 is SQIVND (reference sequence). CVID and control samples used equivalent genomic DNA input. Method: immunoSEQ multiplex PCR; TCRdb's copy keeps in-frame clones and lacks some. The record shows more than 55,000 clones for this sample, with no singletons present. Specimen: peripheral blood mononuclear cells. The TCR comes from a person aged 18 to 75 in good health. The V and J genes are TRBV19 and TRBJ1-1; 8 bases are a match to TRBD1. The CDR3: CASSFGQGPREAFF. The covered CDR3 bases are TGTGCCAGTAGTTTTGGACAGGGACCGCGGGAA.